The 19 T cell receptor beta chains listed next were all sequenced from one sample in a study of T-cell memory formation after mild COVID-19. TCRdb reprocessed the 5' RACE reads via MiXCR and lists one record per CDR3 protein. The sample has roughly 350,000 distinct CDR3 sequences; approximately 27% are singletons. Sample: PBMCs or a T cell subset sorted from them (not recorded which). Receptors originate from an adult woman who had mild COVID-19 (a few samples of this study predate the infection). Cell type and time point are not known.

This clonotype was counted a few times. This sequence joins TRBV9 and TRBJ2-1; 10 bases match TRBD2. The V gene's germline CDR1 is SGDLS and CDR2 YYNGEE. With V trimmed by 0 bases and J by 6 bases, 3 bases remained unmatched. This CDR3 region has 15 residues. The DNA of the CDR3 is TGTGCCAGCAGCGTAGAGTCTAGCGGGGGCAATGAGCAGTTCTTC. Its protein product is CASSVESSGGNEQFF.

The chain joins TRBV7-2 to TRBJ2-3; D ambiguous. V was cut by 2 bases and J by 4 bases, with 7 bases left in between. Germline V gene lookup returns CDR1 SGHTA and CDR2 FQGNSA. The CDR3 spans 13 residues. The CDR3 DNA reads TGTGCCAGCAGCTTATTGGGCCCAGATACGCAGTATTTT. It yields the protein CASSLLGPDTQYF.

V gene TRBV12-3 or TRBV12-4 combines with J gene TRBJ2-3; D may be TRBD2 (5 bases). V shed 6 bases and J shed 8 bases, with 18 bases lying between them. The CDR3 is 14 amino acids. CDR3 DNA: TGTGCCAGCAGCGCCCTACTGAGCGAGGGTACGCAGTATTTT. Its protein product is CASSALLSEGTQYF.

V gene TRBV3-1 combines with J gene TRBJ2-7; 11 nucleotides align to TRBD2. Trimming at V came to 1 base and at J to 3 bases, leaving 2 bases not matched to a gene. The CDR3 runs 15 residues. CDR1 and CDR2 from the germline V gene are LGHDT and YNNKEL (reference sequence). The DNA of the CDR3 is TGTGCCAGCAGCCAAGCAGGGACTAGCGGCTACGAGCAGTACTTC. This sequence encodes CASSQAGTSGYEQYF.

Here the CDR3 DNA reads TGCGCCAGCAGCTTGGAAATGGGGTCCTACGAGCAGTACTTC. Residues: CASSLEMGSYEQYF. The chain employs TRBV5-1 and TRBJ2-7; D remains unclear. In germline, CDR1 is SGHRS, CDR2 YFSETQ. V was pared by 0 bases and J by 1 base, with 8 bases between. The CDR3 is made up of 14 amino acids.

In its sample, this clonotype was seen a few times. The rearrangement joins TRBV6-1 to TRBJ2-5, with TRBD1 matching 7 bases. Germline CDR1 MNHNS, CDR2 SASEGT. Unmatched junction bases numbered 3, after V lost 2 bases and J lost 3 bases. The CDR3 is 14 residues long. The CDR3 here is CASSEMGTEETQYF. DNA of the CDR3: TGTGCCAGCAGTGAAATGGGGACAGAAGAGACCCAGTACTTC.

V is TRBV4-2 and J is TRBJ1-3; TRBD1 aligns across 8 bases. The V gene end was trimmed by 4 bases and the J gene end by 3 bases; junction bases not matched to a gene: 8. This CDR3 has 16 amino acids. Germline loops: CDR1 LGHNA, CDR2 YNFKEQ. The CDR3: CASSLRQGQYGNTIYF. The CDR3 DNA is TGTGCCAGCAGCCTGAGACAGGGGCAGTATGGAAACACCATATATTTT.

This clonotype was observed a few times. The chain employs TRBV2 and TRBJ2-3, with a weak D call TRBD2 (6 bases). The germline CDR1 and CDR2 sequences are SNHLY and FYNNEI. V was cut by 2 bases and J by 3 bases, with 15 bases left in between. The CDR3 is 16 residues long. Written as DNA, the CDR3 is TGTGCCAGCAGTGAATCCGCGGGGTGGAGTACAGATACGCAGTATTTT. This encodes CASSESAGWSTDTQYF.

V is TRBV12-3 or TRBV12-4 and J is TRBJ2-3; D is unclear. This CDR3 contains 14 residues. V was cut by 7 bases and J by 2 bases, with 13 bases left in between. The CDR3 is CASTLGSNTDTQYF. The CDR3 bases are TGTGCCAGCACCTTGGGCTCGAACACAGATACGCAGTATTTT.

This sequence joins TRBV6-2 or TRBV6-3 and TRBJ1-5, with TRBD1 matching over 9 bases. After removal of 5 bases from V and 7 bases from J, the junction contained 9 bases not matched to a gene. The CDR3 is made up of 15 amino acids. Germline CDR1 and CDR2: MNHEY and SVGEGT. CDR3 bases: TGTGCCAGCAGTCCCGGGACAGGGTCCGGGCAGCCCCAGCATTTT. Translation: CASSPGTGSGQPQHF.

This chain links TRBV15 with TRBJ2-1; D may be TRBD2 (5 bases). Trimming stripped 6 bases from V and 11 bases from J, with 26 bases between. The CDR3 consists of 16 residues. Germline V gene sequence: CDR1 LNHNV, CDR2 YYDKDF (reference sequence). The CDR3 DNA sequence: TGTGCCACCAGAACCCATAGCGCCCAACGCTCCCGCCAGCAGTTCTTC. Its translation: CATRTHSAQRSRQQFF.

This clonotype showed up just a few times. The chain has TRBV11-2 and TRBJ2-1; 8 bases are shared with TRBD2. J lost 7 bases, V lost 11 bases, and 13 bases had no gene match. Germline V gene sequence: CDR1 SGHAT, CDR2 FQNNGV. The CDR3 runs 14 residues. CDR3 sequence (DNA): TGTGCCTGCCGTAGCGGGACGACGGGGAATGAGCAGTTCTTC. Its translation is CACRSGTTGNEQFF.

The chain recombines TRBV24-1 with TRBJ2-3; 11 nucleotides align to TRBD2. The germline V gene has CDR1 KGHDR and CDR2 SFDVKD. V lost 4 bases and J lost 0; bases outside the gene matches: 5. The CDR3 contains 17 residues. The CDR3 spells CATSEPGLAESTDTQYF. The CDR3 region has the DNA TGTGCCACCAGTGAGCCGGGACTAGCGGAAAGCACAGATACGCAGTATTTT.

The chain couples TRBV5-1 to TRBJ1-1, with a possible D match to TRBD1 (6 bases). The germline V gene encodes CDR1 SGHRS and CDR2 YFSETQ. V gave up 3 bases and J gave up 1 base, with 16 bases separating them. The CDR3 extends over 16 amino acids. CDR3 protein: CASSSAVSGANTEAFF. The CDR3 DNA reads TGCGCCAGCAGCTCCGCCGTGTCAGGGGCGAACACTGAAGCTTTCTTT.

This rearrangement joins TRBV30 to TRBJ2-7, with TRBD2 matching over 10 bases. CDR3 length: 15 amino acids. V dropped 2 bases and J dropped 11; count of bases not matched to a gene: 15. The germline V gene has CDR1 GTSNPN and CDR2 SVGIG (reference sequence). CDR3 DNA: TGTGCCTGGAGTCCGAGACTAGCGGGCCAGGGGTTGGAGTACTTC. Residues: CAWSPRLAGQGLEYF.

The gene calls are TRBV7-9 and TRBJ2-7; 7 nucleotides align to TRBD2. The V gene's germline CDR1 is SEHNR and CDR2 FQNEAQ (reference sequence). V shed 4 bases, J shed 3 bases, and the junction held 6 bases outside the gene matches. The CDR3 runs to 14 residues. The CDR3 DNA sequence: TGTGCCAGCAGCTCGCGACTAGCCCACTACGAGCAGTACTTC. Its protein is CASSSRLAHYEQYF.

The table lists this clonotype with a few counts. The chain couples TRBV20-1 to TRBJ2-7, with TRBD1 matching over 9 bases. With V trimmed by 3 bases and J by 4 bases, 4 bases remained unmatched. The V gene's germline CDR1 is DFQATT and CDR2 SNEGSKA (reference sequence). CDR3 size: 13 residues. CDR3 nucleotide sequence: TGCAGTGCTAGGGGGACAGGGATATACGAGCAGTACTTC. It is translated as CSARGTGIYEQYF.

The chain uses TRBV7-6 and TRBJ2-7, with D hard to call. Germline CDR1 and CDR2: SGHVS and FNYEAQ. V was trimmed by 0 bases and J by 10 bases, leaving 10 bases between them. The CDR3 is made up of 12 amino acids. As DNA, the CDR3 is TGTGCCAGCAGCTTAGCGTGCCCCTCTCAGTACTTC. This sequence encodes CASSLACPSQYF.

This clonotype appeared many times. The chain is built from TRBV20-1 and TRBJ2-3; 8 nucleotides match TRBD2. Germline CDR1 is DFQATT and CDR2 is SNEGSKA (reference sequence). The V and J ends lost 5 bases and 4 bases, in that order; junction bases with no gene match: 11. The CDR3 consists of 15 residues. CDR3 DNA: TGCAGTGCTCCTGCTGCGGGGGGCAGGGCAGATACGCAGTATTTT. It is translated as CSAPAAGGRADTQYF.